This is a list of T cell receptor beta chains from one sample in a study of siplizumab effects on memory and regulatory T cells. Profiled with immunoSEQ multiplex PCR; TCRdb holds only in-frame clones, not every one. The sample shows about 15,000 clones, about 47% of them seen only once. For these TCRs, the target antigens are not known. Sequenced input: CFSE-low (dividing) CD4+ T cells sorted from an allogeneic mixed lymphocyte reaction. The receptors originated from a human donor in good health; the cells came from an allogeneic mixed lymphocyte reaction. Both conserved end residues are part of each CDR3. A D gene is named only where the DNA matches it firmly. Clone size is stated in some rows and not others, as once, few, many or a class when expanded.

cdr3_nt	cdr3_aa	d_call	j_call	v_call	clone_size
TGTGCCAGCAGCTTAAGGCGGGGGGCCAACACAGATACGCAGTATTTT	CASSLRRGANTDTQYF	TRBD2	TRBJ2-3	TRBV5-4	medium-sized
TGTGCCAGCAGCCCCGTTGTGAGTTTCCCAGGGTATGGCTACACCTTC	CASSPVVSFPGYGYTF	-	TRBJ1-2	TRBV6-4	-
TGTGCCAGCTCACCACCGACCAGGGCTGGCTACACCTTC	CASSPPTRAGYTF	-	TRBJ1-2	TRBV18	-
TGTGCCAGCAGTGAACCGGGACAGGGGAACAATGAGCAGTTCTTC	CASSEPGQGNNEQFF	TRBD1	TRBJ2-1	TRBV25-1	-
TGTGCCAGCAGCTACGGACAGAGCTATAATTCACCCCTCCACTTT	CASSYGQSYNSPLHF	-	TRBJ1-6	TRBV5-4	few
TGTGCCAGCGGGCCCTGGGGCGTTGGGTCCAATGAGCAGTTCTTC	CASGPWGVGSNEQFF	-	TRBJ2-1	TRBV5-4	-
TGTGCCAGCAGTTACGGACACACTGAAGCTTTCTTT	CASSYGHTEAFF	-	TRBJ1-1	TRBV6-6	few
TGTGCCAGTAGTAGTAGGGGCCGACCACGGCCCCAGCATTTT	CASSSRGRPRPQHF	-	TRBJ1-5	TRBV19	-
TGTGCCAGCAGCTTAGGGTTTGAATCCTACGAGCAGTACTTC	CASSLGFESYEQYF	-	TRBJ2-7	TRBV11-2	-
TGTGCCACCAGCACCGGGACAGCCTACAATGAGCAGTTCTTC	CATSTGTAYNEQFF	TRBD1	TRBJ2-1	TRBV15	-
TGTGCCAGCAGTTACGGACAGCGACCGAATCAGCCCCAGCATTTT	CASSYGQRPNQPQHF	-	TRBJ1-5	TRBV7-2	-